The T cell receptor (beta chain) described here comes from a study of vaccination effects on CD4 cells after COVID-19. Sequencing in the ViraFEST assay came after antigen-specific CD4+ T cells had been expanded with viral peptide pools, which were used to stimulate PBMC. Subsequent to a culture period of about ten days, CD4+ T cells were isolated. Half of the medium was exchanged for IL-2 medium on both days 3 and 7. TCRdb's table, derived via immunoSEQ multiplex PCR, lists solely in-frame clones and lacks some. The data contain tens of thousands of clones, roughly 74% of them singletons. For this clone: Its antigen is unknown.

Study observations and caveats: Long after vaccination, the clones induced by infection and by vaccine shrank markedly in size.

Germline V lookup: CDR1 KGHSH, CDR2 LQKENI. The CDR3 consists of 15 residues. V gave up 5 bases and J gave up 4 bases; unmatched junction bases: 8. J is TRBJ2-3 and V is TRBV18; 8 bases align to TRBD1. The origin of this receptor is a human donor who received a COVID-19 vaccine. The sample here was CD4+ T cells from PBMCs cultured with HCoV-229E spike peptides, taken before COVID-19 vaccination. Here the CDR3 reads CASSAWTGRPDTQYF. The CDR3 DNA follows: TGTGCCAGCTCAGCGTGGACAGGGAGGCCAGATACGCAGTATTTT.